This passage covers 2 T cell receptor beta chains from one sample sequenced in a study of T cell responses to AZD1222 COVID-19 vaccine. Repertoires were generated with immunoSEQ multiplex PCR, while TCRdb's copy carries only in-frame clones and drops some. The sample lists 120,000 to 150,000 clones; about 93% were seen once. Sequences were derived from peripheral blood, sampled on day 0 of AZD1222 vaccination. Source of these receptors: an adult in good health.

This chain joins TRBV19 and TRBJ2-2; TRBD1 aligns across 9 bases. Germline V CDR1 and CDR2: LNHDA, SQIVND (reference sequence). The CDR3 contains 16 residues. V shed 5 bases, J shed 8 bases, and the junction held 12 bases outside the gene matches. The CDR3 DNA reads as TGTGCCAGTAGTCCCGGACAGGGGAGATCTCCAGGGGAGCTGTTTTTT. Translated: CASSPGQGRSPGELFF.

In DNA form, the CDR3 reads TGTGCCAGCAGCAAATACAGGGGTACTGAAGCTTTCTTT. Encoded protein: CASSKYRGTEAFF. This rearrangement joins TRBV11-3 to TRBJ1-1; 7 positions match TRBD1. The V and J ends lost 5 bases and 5 bases, in that order; junction bases with no gene match: 5. Germline assignment: CDR1 SGHNT and CDR2 YENEEA. The CDR3 has 13 amino acids.